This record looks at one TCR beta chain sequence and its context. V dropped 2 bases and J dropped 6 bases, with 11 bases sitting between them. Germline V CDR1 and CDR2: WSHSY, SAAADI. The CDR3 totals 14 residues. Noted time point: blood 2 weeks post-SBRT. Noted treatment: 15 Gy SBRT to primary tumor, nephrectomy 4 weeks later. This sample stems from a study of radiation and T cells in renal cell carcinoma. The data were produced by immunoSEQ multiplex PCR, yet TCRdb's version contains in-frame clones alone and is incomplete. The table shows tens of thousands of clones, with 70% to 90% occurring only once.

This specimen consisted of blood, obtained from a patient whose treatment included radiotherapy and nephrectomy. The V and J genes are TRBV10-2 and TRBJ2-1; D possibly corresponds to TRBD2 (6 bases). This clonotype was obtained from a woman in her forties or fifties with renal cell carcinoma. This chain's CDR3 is CASSENSGANEQFF. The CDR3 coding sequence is TGCGCCAGCAGTGAGAATAGCGGAGCCAATGAGCAGTTCTTC.